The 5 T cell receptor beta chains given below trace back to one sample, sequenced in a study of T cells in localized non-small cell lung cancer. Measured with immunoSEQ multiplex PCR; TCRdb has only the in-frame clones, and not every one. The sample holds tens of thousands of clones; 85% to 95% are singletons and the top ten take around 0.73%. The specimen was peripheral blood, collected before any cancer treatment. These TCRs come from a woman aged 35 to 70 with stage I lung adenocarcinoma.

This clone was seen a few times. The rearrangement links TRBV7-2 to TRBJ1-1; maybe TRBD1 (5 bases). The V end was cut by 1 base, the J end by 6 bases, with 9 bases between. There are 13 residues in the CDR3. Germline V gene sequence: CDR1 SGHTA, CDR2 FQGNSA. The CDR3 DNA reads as TGTGCCAGCAGCTTAGTAAAGGGGTCTGAAGCTTTCTTT. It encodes CASSLVKGSEAFF.

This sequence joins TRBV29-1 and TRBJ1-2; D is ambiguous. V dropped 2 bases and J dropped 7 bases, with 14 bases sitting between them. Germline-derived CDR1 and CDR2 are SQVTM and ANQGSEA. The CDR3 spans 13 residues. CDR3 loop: CSVELDGWGGYTF. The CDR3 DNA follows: TGCAGCGTTGAATTAGACGGATGGGGTGGCTACACCTTC.

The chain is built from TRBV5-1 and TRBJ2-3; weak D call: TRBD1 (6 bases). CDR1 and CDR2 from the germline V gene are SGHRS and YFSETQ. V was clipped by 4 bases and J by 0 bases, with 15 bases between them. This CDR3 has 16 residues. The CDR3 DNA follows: TGCGCCAGCAGCCTACGAGGACAGACGAGCACAGATACGCAGTATTTT. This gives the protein CASSLRGQTSTDTQYF.

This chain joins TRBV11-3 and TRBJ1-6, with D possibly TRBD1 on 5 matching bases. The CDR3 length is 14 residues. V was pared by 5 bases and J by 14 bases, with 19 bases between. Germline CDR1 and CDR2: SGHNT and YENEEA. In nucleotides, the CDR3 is TGTGCCAGCAGCCCCGGGGGACCAGATCTATCCCTCCACTTT. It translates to CASSPGGPDLSLHF.

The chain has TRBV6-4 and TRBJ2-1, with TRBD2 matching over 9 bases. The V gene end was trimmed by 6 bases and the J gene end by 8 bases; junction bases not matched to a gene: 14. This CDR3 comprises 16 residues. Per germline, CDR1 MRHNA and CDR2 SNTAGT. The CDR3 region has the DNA TGTGCCAGCAGCGCTCAGGTTGGCGGGAGGGCCTATGAGCAGTTCTTC. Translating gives CASSAQVGGRAYEQFF.